A selection of T cell receptor beta chains follows, all from one sample in a study of OX40 agonist ivuxolimab in advanced cancers. Repertoires were generated with immunoSEQ multiplex PCR, while TCRdb's copy carries only in-frame clones and drops some. Here the sample spans some 60,000 clones, around 83% being singletons. Sample: CD4+ or CD8+ T cells sorted from blood, taken in a trial of the OX40 agonist ivuxolimab. The receptors shown here come from an adult with an advanced solid tumor such as melanoma, head and neck, liver or kidney cancer. The CDR3 runs from the conserved cysteine through the conserved F or W. Each record gives: clone size, V gene, J gene, CDR3 length, D gene, CDR3 DNA, CDR3 protein. D genes are given only for firm matches. Some rows have no size entry. The others give once, few or many, or a class for an expanded clone.

clone size: .
V gene: TRBV19
J gene: TRBJ1-6
CDR3 length: 16
D gene: .
CDR3 DNA: TGTGCCAGTAGTATCCCCTCAAAGGGCGCGGATTCACCCCTCCACTTT
CDR3 protein: CASSIPSKGADSPLHF

clone size: .
V gene: TRBV10-3
J gene: TRBJ2-5
CDR3 length: 12
D gene: .
CDR3 DNA: TGTGCCATCAGGGACACACAAGAGACCCAGTACTTC
CDR3 protein: CAIRDTQETQYF

clone size: .
V gene: TRBV4-1
J gene: TRBJ2-7
CDR3 length: 15
D gene: TRBD1
CDR3 DNA: TGCGCCAGCAGCCAACTCGCACAGGGGGCGAGCGAGCAGTACTTC
CDR3 protein: CASSQLAQGASEQYF

clone size: .
V gene: TRBV5-1
J gene: TRBJ2-5
CDR3 length: 14
D gene: .
CDR3 DNA: TGCGCCAGCAGCCCGGACAGTTGGGGAGAGACCCAGTACTTC
CDR3 protein: CASSPDSWGETQYF

clone size: few
V gene: TRBV27
J gene: TRBJ2-7
CDR3 length: 17
D gene: TRBD2
CDR3 DNA: TGTGCCAGCAACTTCGACCTAGCGGGAGGGCCGCTCGGGGAGCAGTACTTC
CDR3 protein: CASNFDLAGGPLGEQYF

clone size: .
V gene: TRBV7-2
J gene: TRBJ2-5
CDR3 length: 15
D gene: TRBD2
CDR3 DNA: TGTGCCAGCAGCACGGGACTAGCGTACCAAGAGACCCAGTACTTC
CDR3 protein: CASSTGLAYQETQYF

clone size: .
V gene: TRBV11-2
J gene: TRBJ2-2
CDR3 length: 16
D gene: .
CDR3 DNA: TGTGCCAGCAGCTTAGACAACACAGGGTACACCGGGGAGCTGTTTTTT
CDR3 protein: CASSLDNTGYTGELFF

clone size: .
V gene: TRBV28
J gene: TRBJ1-6
CDR3 length: 15
D gene: TRBD1
CDR3 DNA: TGTGCCAGCAGTGCGCCGGGACAGGGCATTTCACCCCTCCACTTT
CDR3 protein: CASSAPGQGISPLHF

clone size: .
V gene: TRBV11-2
J gene: TRBJ2-1
CDR3 length: 17
D gene: .
CDR3 DNA: TGTGCCAGCAGCTTAGATCCCGGCCAGGGGATCTACAATGAGCAGTTCTTC
CDR3 protein: CASSLDPGQGIYNEQFF

clone size: .
V gene: TRBV2
J gene: TRBJ2-3
CDR3 length: 14
D gene: TRBD1
CDR3 DNA: TGTGCCAGCAGTGAAAGTCGGGACAGCCTAACGCAGTATTTT
CDR3 protein: CASSESRDSLTQYF

clone size: .
V gene: TRBV4-2
J gene: TRBJ2-1
CDR3 length: 13
D gene: .
CDR3 DNA: TGTGCCAGCAGCCAAGCTTGGGGGGATGAGCAGTTCTTC
CDR3 protein: CASSQAWGDEQFF

clone size: .
V gene: TRBV30
J gene: TRBJ2-1
CDR3 length: 14
D gene: TRBD2
CDR3 DNA: TGTGCCTATAAAAGCGGGAGCCTGGGAAGTGAGCAGTTCTTC
CDR3 protein: CAYKSGSLGSEQFF

clone size: .
V gene: TRBV27
J gene: TRBJ2-5
CDR3 length: 16
D gene: TRBD2
CDR3 DNA: TGTGCCAGCAGTTGGGCTAGCGGGGGGAAACAAGAGACCCAGTACTTC
CDR3 protein: CASSWASGGKQETQYF

clone size: .
V gene: TRBV11-3
J gene: TRBJ2-3
CDR3 length: 15
D gene: .
CDR3 DNA: TGTGCCAGCAGCCGCGAGGGGGGTGGCACAGATACGCAGTATTTT
CDR3 protein: CASSREGGGTDTQYF

clone size: .
V gene: TRBV5-6
J gene: TRBJ1-1
CDR3 length: 14
D gene: TRBD1
CDR3 DNA: TGTGCCAGCAGACGCCGGGACAGGGTATCTGAAGCTTTCTTT
CDR3 protein: CASRRRDRVSEAFF

clone size: .
V gene: TRBV9
J gene: TRBJ2-2
CDR3 length: 17
D gene: TRBD2
CDR3 DNA: TGTGCCAGCAGCGTCGCGGGACTAGCGTCGATGCCCGGGGAGCTGTTTTTT
CDR3 protein: CASSVAGLASMPGELFF

clone size: .
V gene: TRBV5-1
J gene: TRBJ2-1
CDR3 length: 15
D gene: TRBD1
CDR3 DNA: TGCGCCAGCAGCTTGGGGCAGGGGGCCTACAATGAGCAGTTCTTC
CDR3 protein: CASSLGQGAYNEQFF

clone size: .
V gene: TRBV9
J gene: TRBJ1-4
CDR3 length: 14
D gene: .
CDR3 DNA: TGTGCCAGCAGCGTAGAATCGGGGGGCGAAAAACTGTTTTTT
CDR3 protein: CASSVESGGEKLFF

clone size: .
V gene: TRBV14
J gene: TRBJ2-1
CDR3 length: 12
D gene: .
CDR3 DNA: TGTGCCAGCAGCCAAGAATACAATGAGCAGTTCTTC
CDR3 protein: CASSQEYNEQFF

clone size: .
V gene: TRBV5-8
J gene: TRBJ2-7
CDR3 length: 12
D gene: TRBD1
CDR3 DNA: TGTGCCAGCAGCTTAACAGGGGGCAAGCAGTACTTC
CDR3 protein: CASSLTGGKQYF